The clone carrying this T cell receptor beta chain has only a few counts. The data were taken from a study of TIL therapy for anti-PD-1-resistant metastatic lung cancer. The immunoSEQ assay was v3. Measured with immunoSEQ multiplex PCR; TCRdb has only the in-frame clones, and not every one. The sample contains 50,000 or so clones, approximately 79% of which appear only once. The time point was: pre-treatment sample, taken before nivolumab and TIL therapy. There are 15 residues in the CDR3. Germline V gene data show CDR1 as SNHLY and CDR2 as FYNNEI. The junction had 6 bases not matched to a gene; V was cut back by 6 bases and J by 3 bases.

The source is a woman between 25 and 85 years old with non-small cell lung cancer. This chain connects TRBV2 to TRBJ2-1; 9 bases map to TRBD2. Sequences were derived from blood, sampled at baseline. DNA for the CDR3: TGTGCCAGCAGCCTGCGGGAGGGCTTCTACAATGAGCAGTTCTTC. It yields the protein CASSLREGFYNEQFF.